The rows below give T cell receptor beta chains drawn from one sample of a study of cytomegalovirus exposure and HLA in healthy donors. TCRdb keeps only in-frame clones here, not all; method: immunoSEQ multiplex PCR. The sample has tens of thousands of clones, 53% seen once. Sequencing input: PBMCs. Receptor source: a woman aged 40-49 years in good health and CMV-seropositive. The conserved cysteine and the conserved F or W are not part of the CDR3 here.

CDR3	V	J
ASSPAGGGETQY	TRBV5-6	TRBJ2-5
ASSFGQGFGEQY	TRBV7-2	TRBJ2-7
ASSQQIASDTQY	TRBV14	TRBJ2-3
ASSYSGTGVLEKLF	TRBV6-5	TRBJ1-4
ASSRGLEETQY	TRBV11-2	TRBJ2-5
ASSARQVGTEAF	TRBV9	TRBJ1-1
ASSLDWNSYNSPLH	TRBV11-1	TRBJ1-6
ASSLERSPRYEQY	TRBV11-2	TRBJ2-7
ASSLAPSGGSNQPQH	TRBV5-1	TRBJ1-5
ASSLPVLPSTDAQY	TRBV7-2	TRBJ2-3
ASSGGQGFSYEQY	TRBV6-1	TRBJ2-7
ASSLGAGGDTGELF	TRBV5-1	TRBJ2-2
ASSPRGRLAGGTYNEQF	TRBV9	TRBJ2-1
ASTTSGGEKLF	TRBV19	TRBJ1-4
ASSEVPPDSGNTIY	TRBV6-1	TRBJ1-3
ASSDSTANTGKLF	TRBV6-4	TRBJ2-2
AWTDRANTEAF	TRBV30	TRBJ1-1
ASTAGSQNTEAF	TRBV6-1	TRBJ1-1
ASSLSAGEGKNIQY	TRBV5-4	TRBJ2-4
ASSRAQGSYEQY	TRBV4-3	TRBJ2-7
ASSYSPGGYNEQF	TRBV6-5	TRBJ2-1
ASSVGGGPDNEQF	TRBV9	TRBJ2-1
ASSQLEGNTEAF	TRBV18	TRBJ1-1
ASSSPPGQGNNEQY	TRBV5-1	TRBJ2-7
AGRQGIRENTIY	TRBV10-3	TRBJ1-3
ASSLGAGGYEQY	TRBV7-9	TRBJ2-7
ASSPLTVPRNTEAF	TRBV11-2	TRBJ1-1
ASSPSGGAGETQY	TRBV5-4	TRBJ2-5
ASSQVLDSYEQY	TRBV14	TRBJ2-7
ASSFGTGNSPLH	TRBV7-9	TRBJ1-6
ASSRGDSLQETQY	TRBV4-3	TRBJ2-5
ASSPRGGGGTDTQY	TRBV4-1	TRBJ2-3
ASSQDGYLAGGSDTQY	TRBV4-1	TRBJ2-3
ASSFWGGATDTQY	TRBV7-9	TRBJ2-3
ASRAPGTTNTGELF	TRBV6-6	TRBJ2-2
ATSRETSGAETQY	TRBV15	TRBJ2-5
ASSNRDFYEQY	TRBV5-8	TRBJ2-7
ASSARGQRETQY	TRBV9	TRBJ2-5
ASSFGDRAYEQY	TRBV28	TRBJ2-7
ASSQDDREKEKLF	TRBV4-2	TRBJ1-4
ASSYTSSDNEQF	TRBV6-5	TRBJ2-1
ASSLADRGRQTQY	TRBV5-1	TRBJ2-5
ASSFGGTPDTQY	TRBV28	TRBJ2-3
SVATGSLYGYT	TRBV29-1	TRBJ1-2
AWRSGVSEKLF	TRBV30	TRBJ1-4
ASSQLSEGGNYGYT	TRBV4-1	TRBJ1-2
ATEVVASGGNDEQF	TRBV5-8	TRBJ2-1
ATSTRGGRETQY	TRBV15	TRBJ2-5
ASSEGIGGGGSPLR	TRBV10-1	TRBJ1-6
ASSTYREAYEQY	TRBV6-1	TRBJ2-7
ASSLGKLGANVLT	TRBV5-1	TRBJ2-6
ATLGRGTEAF	TRBV6-5	TRBJ1-1
AITTGLASSYEQY	TRBV10-3	TRBJ2-7
ASSSTGAAGWGANVLT	TRBV5-8	TRBJ2-6
ASSVGGGGASDYGYT	TRBV9	TRBJ1-2
ACQLTRDSLNTEAF	TRBV5-6	TRBJ1-1
ASRTIHTGHYNEQF	TRBV28	TRBJ2-1
ASSLGGRSYEQY	TRBV7-2	TRBJ2-7
ASSGRSLANEKLF	TRBV9	TRBJ1-4
ASTAGTGLEKLF	TRBV28	TRBJ1-4